The 17 T cell receptor beta chains listed next were all sequenced from one sample in a study of vaccination and CD4 T cells after COVID-19 (dated by TCRdb to between 2021 and 2024). Library prep was done by PCR. TCRdb records Illumina iSeq 100 as the sequencer. DNA from cultured CD4+ T cells underwent TCR sequencing with the Oncomine TCR Beta short-read assay at the Johns Hopkins FTIC core. In TCRdb, the public reads were trimmed at Q25 with fastp and aligned with MiXCR, with productive beta chains retained. Every CDR3 protein is listed once, alongside the most common genes and DNA of its rows. Present in this sample are 20,000 to 25,000 distinct CDR3 sequences, 46% of which were seen just once. About 12% of the sample is taken by the ten largest. Antigens of these TCRs are unknown. Explained via the paper, the time point label denotes: late sampling 161 to 241 days after vaccination in a few convalescent patients. The treatment or condition label here, explained by the study, means: roughly 10-day PBMC culture with coronavirus spike peptide pools or control peptides (ViraFEST assay).

This material consisted of CD4+ T cells from blood, cultured in vitro, taken about 7 months after SARS-CoV-2 vaccination. These receptors were collected from a human donor who had recovered from COVID-19.

This clonotype was detected once. This chain links TRBV7-3 with TRBJ2-3; 13 bases match TRBD2. Germline-derived CDR1 and CDR2 are SGHTA and FQGTGA. This CDR3 contains 18 residues. The junction had 10 bases not matched to a gene; V was cut back by 5 bases and J by 2 bases. The CDR3 region is CASSLYPGTSGTTDTQYF. CDR3 bases: TGTGCCAGCAGCCTATACCCCGGGACTAGCGGGACCACAGATACGCAGTATTTT.

The rearrangement joins TRBV7-6 to TRBJ2-5; D assignment may be TRBD1 or TRBD2 (5 bases each). This CDR3 has 14 amino acids. CDR1 SGHVS and CDR2 FNYEAQ come from the germline V gene. Trimming took 1 base from V and 5 from J, leaving 11 bases between them. CDR3 sequence reads: CASSLDGGKETQYF. DNA for the CDR3: TGTGCCAGCAGCTTAGATGGGGGAAAGGAGACCCAGTACTTC. The entire variable domain, with the rest obtained from reference TRBV7-6 and TRBJ2-5, is as follows: GAGVSQSPRYKVTKRGQDVALRCDPISGHVSLYWYRQALGQGPEFLTYFNYEAQQDKSGLPNDRFSAERPEGSISTLTIQRTEQRDSAMYRCASSLDGGKETQYFGPGTRLLVL.

V is TRBV11-3 and J is TRBJ2-7; TRBD2 matches at 7 bases. J gave up 6 bases and V 5 bases, and 10 bases lay outside the gene matches. Germline V lookup: CDR1 SGHNT, CDR2 YENEEA. CDR3 length equals 14 residues. CDR3 sequence: CASSPQREGREQYF. The DNA of the CDR3 is TGTGCCAGCAGCCCCCAGCGGGAAGGGCGCGAGCAGTACTTC. Combining the CDR3 with reference TRBV11-3 and TRBJ2-7 gives the whole variable domain EAGVVQSPRYKIIEKKQPVAFWCNPISGHNTLYWYLQNLGQGPELLIRYENEEAVDDSQLPKDRFSAERLKGVDSTLKIQPAELGDSAVYLCASSPQREGREQYFGPGTRLTVT.

The chain carries TRBV24-1 and TRBJ2-1, with a possible D match to TRBD2 (5 bases). With 4 bases removed from V and 9 bases from J, the gap between germline ends came to 12 bases. CDR1 KGHDR and CDR2 SFDVKD come from the germline V gene. The CDR3 has 13 residues. In nucleotides, the CDR3 is TGTGCCACCAGTGACCTAAGTGGGAGTGAGCAGTTCTTC. Protein: CATSDLSGSEQFF.

J is TRBJ2-7 and V is TRBV15, with D perhaps given as TRBD1 or TRBD2 (5 bases each). Germline V CDR1 and CDR2: LNHNV, YYDKDF (reference sequence). With 0 bases removed from V and 5 bases from J, the gap between germline ends came to 11 bases. CDR3 size: 14 residues. CDR3: CATSRERGWDEQYF. The CDR3 bases are TGTGCCACCAGCAGAGAGAGGGGATGGGACGAGCAGTACTTC.

V gene TRBV20-1 combines with J gene TRBJ2-7; 9 bases line up with TRBD1. CDR3 length equals 13 residues. J was trimmed by 4 bases and V by 6 bases; bases with no gene match: 7. Looked up from germline, CDR1 is DFQATT and CDR2 is SNEGSKA (reference sequence). The DNA of the CDR3 is TGCAGTGCCGGCGGACAGGGGAGGTACGAGCAGTACTTC. Translated, it gives CSAGGQGRYEQYF.

This clonotype occurred a few times. The gene calls are TRBV20-1 and TRBJ1-6, with 7 positions matching TRBD1. Trimming took 6 bases from V and 12 from J; bases not matched to a gene: 17. Germline V CDR1 and CDR2: DFQATT, SNEGSKA (reference sequence). This CDR3 is 15 amino acids long. CDR3 loop: CSAQNPGGRGRPLHF. The CDR3 DNA is TGCAGTGCACAAAACCCAGGGGGAAGGGGTAGACCCCTCCACTTT.

With respect to this clonotype: At one end, the junction sequence differs from germline, possibly due to a read error. The chain couples TRBV6-1 to TRBJ2-7; no firm D call. CDR3 length equals 13 residues. Germline CDR1 is MNHNS and CDR2 is SASEGT. Here the CDR3 DNA reads TGTGCCATCGGGCCGCCTCCTTTTACCAAAGAGCACTTC. Translation gives CAIGPPPFTKEHF.

V and J are TRBV7-8 and TRBJ2-1; D unclear. Between the trimmed V and J ends, which lost 1 base and 2 bases, there was a span of 9 bases. The CDR3 is made up of 15 amino acids. The V gene's germline CDR1 is SGHVS and CDR2 FQNEAQ. The CDR3 DNA reads TGTGCCAGCAGCTTAGGCCCTATTGCCTACAATGAGCAGTTCTTC. As protein: CASSLGPIAYNEQFF.

The chain combines TRBV7-2 with TRBJ2-7; 7 bases align to TRBD1. The germline CDR1 and CDR2 sequences are SGHTA and FQGNSA. The V gene end was trimmed by 3 bases and the J gene end by 1 base; junction bases not matched to a gene: 6. The length of the CDR3 is 15 residues. The CDR3 region has the DNA TGTGCCAGCAGCTTTACCCGGGACAGATCCTACGAGCAGTACTTC. Translated: CASSFTRDRSYEQYF.

As concerns this clonotype: A read error may produce the germline difference seen at one junction end. The rearrangement uses TRBV2 and TRBJ2-7; perhaps TRBD1 as D (7 bases). This CDR3 spans 12 amino acids. Germline lookup yields CDR1 SNHLY and CDR2 FYNNEI. The CDR3 spells CAGRRPGGEQYF. CDR3 DNA: TGTGCCGGCAGGCGGCCAGGGGGGGAGCAGTACTTC.

The chain joins TRBV5-4 to TRBJ1-2; 8 nucleotides line up with TRBD1. CDR1 and CDR2 (germline): SGHNT, YYREEE (reference sequence). Trimming cost V 4 bases and J 4 bases; bases outside gene matches: 18. The CDR3 is 18 residues long. The CDR3 is CASSQSTGALLLSYGYTF. The CDR3 bases are TGTGCCAGCAGCCAATCGACAGGGGCTCTCCTGTTGAGCTATGGCTACACCTTC.

This clonotype was observed a few times. The chain uses TRBV24-1 and TRBJ2-3; 7 nucleotides align to TRBD2. V lost 10 bases and J lost 5; bases outside the gene matches: 11. The CDR3 consists of 14 residues. Germline V gives CDR1 KGHDR, CDR2 SFDVKD. CDR3 region: CATSTGGLEDTQYF. In DNA, the CDR3 is TGTGCCACTAGTACGGGGGGATTAGAAGATACGCAGTATTTT.

This clonotype was detected only once. The rearrangement uses TRBV5-1 and TRBJ1-6; TRBD1 agrees at 7 bases. The CDR3 totals 14 residues. V lost 4 bases to trimming and J lost 7 bases; unmatched junction nucleotides: 5. Germline assignment: CDR1 SGHRS and CDR2 YFSETQ. DNA of the CDR3: TGCGCCAGCAGCGATCGGACAGGAAATTCACCCCTCCACTTT. This sequence encodes CASSDRTGNSPLHF. The variable domain in full, with the rest retrieved from reference TRBV5-1 and TRBJ1-6, is KAGVTQTPRYLIKTRGQQVTLSCSPISGHRSVSWYQQTPGQGLQFLFEYFSETQRNKGNFPGRFSGRQFSNSRSEMNVSTLELGDSALYLCASSDRTGNSPLHFGNGTRLTVT.

This clonotype was seen only a few times. DNA of the CDR3: TGCAGTGCTAGAGATCCTCTAGCGGGACTATCCAATGAGCAGTTCTTC. Encoded protein: CSARDPLAGLSNEQFF. V and J are TRBV20-1 and TRBJ2-1; 9 positions match TRBD2. V gave up 0 bases and J gave up 6 bases; unmatched junction bases: 9. The CDR3 extends over 16 amino acids. CDR1 is DFQATT, CDR2 SNEGSKA, per germline (reference sequence).

The rearrangement joins TRBV7-9 to TRBJ2-1; 7 nucleotides align to TRBD2. The V segment lost 5 bases and the J segment 0 bases; nucleotides outside the gene matches: 7. The CDR3 spans 16 residues. Germline V CDR1 and CDR2: SEHNR, FQNEAQ (reference sequence). The CDR3 DNA follows: TGTGCCAGCAGCCCCACGGGGGGATTCTCCTACAATGAGCAGTTCTTC. Residues: CASSPTGGFSYNEQFF.

DNA for the CDR3: TGTGCCAGCAGCCAAGCAACTAGCGAGGCCTACAATGAGCAGTTCTTC. Translating gives CASSQATSEAYNEQFF. The chain carries TRBV4-2 and TRBJ2-1; 7 bases are shared with TRBD2. Germline V lookup: CDR1 LGHNA, CDR2 YNFKEQ. This CDR3 has 16 residues. J lost 2 bases, V lost 1 base, and 5 bases had no gene match.